This entry concerns a single T cell receptor (beta chain). The sample belongs to a study of early T cells in non-severe SARS-CoV-2 infection. Researchers attached unique molecular identifiers to individual cDNA molecules. TCRdb analysed the 5' RACE reads with MiXCR anew, one entry per CDR3 protein. The profile covers approximately 69,000 distinct CDR3 sequences, with 9.5% to 15% appearing a single time and 3% to 5% taken by the ten largest. The CDR3 totals 19 residues. The germline V gene has CDR1 DFQATT and CDR2 SNEGSKA (reference sequence). V shed 4 bases, J shed 1 base, and the junction held 16 bases outside the gene matches.

This receptor was obtained from an adult who was a healthcare worker with PCR-confirmed SARS-CoV-2 infection or an uninfected control (not recorded which). Sequences were obtained from whole blood. This chain joins TRBV20-1 and TRBJ2-3; 11 bases line up with TRBD1. The CDR3 sequence: CSAIGSGTGGSSGTDTQYF. The CDR3 nucleotides are TGCAGTGCTATCGGATCCGGGACAGGGGGTAGCAGCGGCACAGATACGCAGTATTTT.